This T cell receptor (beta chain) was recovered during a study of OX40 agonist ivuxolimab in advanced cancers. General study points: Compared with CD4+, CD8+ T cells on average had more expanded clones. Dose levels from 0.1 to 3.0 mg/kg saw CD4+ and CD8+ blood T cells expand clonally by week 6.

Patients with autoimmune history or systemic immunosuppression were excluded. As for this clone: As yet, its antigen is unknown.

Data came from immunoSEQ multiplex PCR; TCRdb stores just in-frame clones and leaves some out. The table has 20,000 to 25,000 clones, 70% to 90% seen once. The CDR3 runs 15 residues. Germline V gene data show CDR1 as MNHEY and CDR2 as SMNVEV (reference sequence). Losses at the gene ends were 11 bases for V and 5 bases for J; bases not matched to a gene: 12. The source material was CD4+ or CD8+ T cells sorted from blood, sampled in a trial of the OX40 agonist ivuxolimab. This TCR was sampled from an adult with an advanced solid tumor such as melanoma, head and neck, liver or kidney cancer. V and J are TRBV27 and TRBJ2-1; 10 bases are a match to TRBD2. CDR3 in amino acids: CAVWGASGRHNEQFF. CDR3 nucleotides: TGTGCCGTATGGGGGGCTAGCGGGAGACACAATGAGCAGTTCTTC.